This passage covers 20 T cell receptor beta chains from one sample sequenced in a study of control samples from healthy donors and cancer patients. Measured with immunoSEQ multiplex PCR; TCRdb has only the in-frame clones, and not every one. The table includes 40,000 to 50,000 clones, 70% to 90% detected once. Sequenced: blood. The receptors derive from a man aged 55 to 70 in good health.

The chain joins TRBV19 to TRBJ1-5, with a possible D match to TRBD1 (6 bases). The length of the CDR3 is 13 residues. Germline CDR1 LNHDA, CDR2 SQIVND (reference sequence). V lost 5 bases and J 7 bases, leaving 12 bases between the germline ends. This CDR3 is CASSLRGPQPQHF. For the CDR3, the DNA is TGTGCCAGTAGTTTGCGGGGGCCCCAGCCCCAGCATTTT.

CDR3 region: CASSVTGVGEKLFF. For the CDR3, the DNA is TGTGCCAGCAGCGTTACAGGGGTAGGGGAAAAACTGTTTTTT. The gene calls are TRBV5-4 and TRBJ1-4; the match to TRBD1 covers 7 bases. The V and J ends lost 4 bases and 8 bases, in that order; junction bases with no gene match: 8. The CDR3 spans 14 residues. Per the germline V gene, CDR1 is SGHNT and CDR2 is YYREEE (reference sequence). Using reference TRBV5-4 and TRBJ1-4 for the parts outside the CDR3, the full variable domain is ETGVTQSPTHLIKTRGQQVTLRCSSQSGHNTVSWYQQALGQGPQFIFQYYREEENGRGNFPPRFSGLQFPNYSSELNVNALELDDSALYLCASSVTGVGEKLFFGSGTQLSVL.

The CDR3, as DNA: TGTGCCAGCAGCTTAGGACTGTTGGGAGATACGCAGTATTTT. This codes for CASSLGLLGDTQYF. The chain recombines TRBV5-5 with TRBJ2-3, with D maybe TRBD2 (5 bases). Per germline, CDR1 SGHKS and CDR2 YYEKEE (reference sequence). The CDR3 runs 14 residues. V gave up 2 bases and J gave up 5 bases, with 12 bases separating them.

This clone has more than one count but fewer than ten. The gene calls are TRBV5-4 and TRBJ1-2, with unresolved D. The CDR3 totals 15 residues. Germline CDR1 is SGHNT and CDR2 is YYREEE (reference sequence). The germline V and J ends were trimmed by 4 bases and 8 bases, with 21 bases remaining between them. DNA of the CDR3: TGTGCCAGCAGCCACCGAGCAGCGGGCGTTTGGGGCTACACCTTC. It translates to CASSHRAAGVWGYTF.

The J gene is TRBJ2-3, the V gene TRBV27, with 7 bases lining up with TRBD2. The germline V gene encodes CDR1 MNHEY and CDR2 SMNVEV (reference sequence). The CDR3 extends over 15 amino acids. Losses at the gene ends were 4 bases for V and 0 bases for J; bases not matched to a gene: 4. DNA of the CDR3: TGTGCCAGCAGTTATCTAGCGGACAGCACAGATACGCAGTATTTT. Its translation is CASSYLADSTDTQYF.

V is TRBV11-2 and J is TRBJ2-1; a possible D gene is TRBD2 (7 bases). The CDR3 is 16 residues long. Germline V lookup: CDR1 SGHAT, CDR2 FQNNGV. V lost 1 base and J 8 bases, leaving 18 bases between the germline ends. CDR3 sequence (DNA): TGTGCCAGCAGCTTAGTGTTTGGGGGGGGCATCGATGAGCAGTTCTTC. As protein: CASSLVFGGGIDEQFF.

This clone was recorded a few times. This sequence joins TRBV25-1 and TRBJ2-3, with 14 bases matching TRBD2. The CDR3 has 16 amino acids. V lost 3 bases and J lost 6; bases outside the gene matches: 5. Germline V gene sequence: CDR1 MGHDK, CDR2 SYGVNS. CDR3 loop: CASSDQWTSGGDTQYF. Here the CDR3 DNA reads TGTGCCAGCAGTGACCAGTGGACTAGCGGGGGGGATACGCAGTATTTT. Filled out from reference TRBV25-1 and TRBJ2-3, the complete variable domain reads EADIYQTPRYLVIGTGKKITLECSQTMGHDKMYWYQQDPGMELHLIHYSYGVNSTEKGDLSSESTVSRIRTEHFPLTLESARPSHTSQYLCASSDQWTSGGDTQYFGPGTRLTVL.

In its sample, this clone was seen once. The chain employs TRBV25-1 and TRBJ1-1, with D perhaps TRBD1 (5 bases). CDR1 and CDR2 from the germline V gene are MGHDK and SYGVNS. Trimming stripped 5 bases from V and 5 bases from J, with 6 bases between. This CDR3 contains 11 residues. The CDR3 DNA follows: TGTGCCAGCAGTCAGGGTACTGAAGCTTTCTTT. It yields the protein CASSQGTEAFF.

This rearrangement joins TRBV7-2 to TRBJ2-7; 10 bases line up with TRBD2. In germline, CDR1 is SGHTA, CDR2 FQGNSA. The CDR3 totals 15 residues. J lost 2 bases, V lost 4 bases, and 5 bases had no gene match. The CDR3 DNA is TGTGCCAGCAGCTCTAGCGGGGGCTTGACCTACGAGCAGTACTTC. Its translation: CASSSSGGLTYEQYF.

The chain employs TRBV5-8 and TRBJ2-1; TRBD1 might be the D (6 bases). Trimming removed 5 bases from V and 7 bases from J, with 13 bases in between. This CDR3 spans 13 amino acids. The V gene's germline CDR1 is SGHTS and CDR2 YDEGEE. CDR3 DNA: TGTGCCAGCAGGAGGTCAGGGGTGAATGAGCAGTTCTTC. This codes for CASRRSGVNEQFF.

This rearrangement joins TRBV29-1 to TRBJ2-7, with 9 nucleotides matching TRBD1. The CDR3 runs to 13 residues. Looked up from germline, CDR1 is SQVTM and CDR2 is ANQGSEA. Losses at the gene ends were 7 bases for V and 9 bases for J; bases not matched to a gene: 13. The CDR3 loop is CSGQPGTGKGQYF. The CDR3 coding sequence is TGCAGCGGCCAACCCGGGACAGGGAAGGGGCAGTACTTC.

This clone has only a few counts. The chain links TRBV5-1 to TRBJ1-1; D might be TRBD1 (5 bases). The germline V and J ends were trimmed by 0 bases and 3 bases, with 15 bases remaining between them. The CDR3 has 16 amino acids. The germline gives CDR1 SGHRS, CDR2 YFSETQ. CDR3 in amino acids: CASSLVLRGTDTEAFF. CDR3 bases: TGCGCCAGCAGCTTGGTCCTGAGGGGTACGGACACTGAAGCTTTCTTT.

The chain links TRBV28 to TRBJ2-5; 7 nucleotides agree with TRBD2. CDR3 length equals 17 residues. Germline CDR1 reads MDHEN; CDR2 reads SYDVKM. V lost 3 bases, J lost 2 bases, and 12 bases stayed unmatched. The CDR3 region is CASSLRGFGRRQETQYF. CDR3 coding DNA: TGTGCCAGCAGTTTGCGTGGTTTCGGGAGGAGGCAAGAGACCCAGTACTTC.

This rearrangement joins TRBV19 to TRBJ2-7, with TRBD2 as a possible D gene (6 bases). V was cut by 9 bases and J by 11 bases, with 14 bases left in between. Germline V gene lookup returns CDR1 LNHDA and CDR2 SQIVND (reference sequence). The CDR3 runs to 10 residues. CDR3 residues: CASPPGLEYF. For the CDR3, the DNA is TGTGCCAGCCCGCCGGGACTTGAGTACTTC.

The rearrangement links TRBV5-4 to TRBJ1-5; no clear D gene. Per germline, CDR1 SGHNT and CDR2 YYREEE (reference sequence). The CDR3 is made up of 15 amino acids. Trimming pared 5 bases from V and 0 bases from J, leaving 12 bases between. The CDR3 sequence: CASSYNSDSNQPQHF. The DNA of the CDR3 is TGTGCCAGCAGTTACAACAGCGATAGCAATCAGCCCCAGCATTTT.

To note about this clone: Germline is not matched at one junction end, which may reflect a read error. The chain is built from TRBV5-6 and TRBJ2-7; D may be TRBD2 (6 bases). CDR1 and CDR2 from the germline V gene are SGHDT and YYEEEE. The CDR3 is 17 residues long. For the CDR3, the DNA is TGCGCCAGCAGCGTGGGGGGAAGGGCTAGCGCGGCCTACGAGCAGTACTTC. Its translation is CASSVGGRASAAYEQYF.

The genes are TRBV7-9 and TRBJ1-4; 9 bases align to TRBD1. V dropped 5 bases and J dropped 5; count of bases not matched to a gene: 3. Germline CDR1 reads SEHNR; CDR2 reads FQNEAQ (reference sequence). The length of the CDR3 is 14 residues. The CDR3 nucleotides are TGTGCCAGCAGCACCGGACAGGGGAATGAAAAACTGTTTTTT. The encoded protein is CASSTGQGNEKLFF.

V gene TRBV28 combines with J gene TRBJ2-1; D perhaps matches TRBD2 (6 bases). The CDR3 runs to 15 residues. V lost 1 base to trimming and J lost 9 bases, with 16 bases between them. Germline loops: CDR1 MDHEN, CDR2 SYDVKM. The CDR3 spells CASSLYGGRKGEQFF. CDR3 sequence (DNA): TGTGCCAGCAGTTTATATGGTGGGAGGAAGGGTGAGCAGTTCTTC.

The CDR3 region is CASTRAAGELFF. CDR3 nucleotides: TGTGCCAGCACTCGCGCGGCCGGGGAGCTGTTTTTT. The chain joins TRBV6-5 to TRBJ2-2; D unclear. The V end lost 7 bases, the J end lost 6 bases, and 9 bases lay between the germline ends. The germline V gene has CDR1 MNHEY and CDR2 SVGAGI. This CDR3 has 12 residues.

The CDR3 nucleotides are TGTGCCAGCAGCCCCTACAAGACAGGGGACTACGAGCAGTACTTC. As protein: CASSPYKTGDYEQYF. The chain employs TRBV14 and TRBJ2-7; 8 nucleotides align to TRBD1. Germline CDR1 is SGHDN and CDR2 is FVKESK. The length of the CDR3 is 15 residues. V trimming: 4 bases; J trimming: 3 bases; junction bases outside the gene matches: 8.